This T cell receptor (beta chain) was sequenced in a study of radiotherapy plus CTLA-4 blockade in lung cancer (dated by TCRdb to the late 2010s). In the study overall: Among enrolled patients, approximately 17% had an objective response and 30% to 40% reached disease control. Summary of the overall study and its limitations: Increased serum interferon-beta after radiation, together with early dynamic changes in blood T cell clones, were reported to be the strongest predictors of response. After treatment with radiotherapy and ipilimumab, TCR clones that originated in tumors expanded in peripheral blood.

The library was built by means of the immunoSEQ multiplex PCR assay. TCRdb retrieved this table from immuneACCESS and kept in-frame rearrangements only. Not all clones are present; in checked studies, unresolved V genes account for under half, and no reason is known for the remainder. This sample has approximately 44,000 clones in its table, and approximately 76% of those were observed once. Under 9.5% of the sample goes to the ten largest clones. In this study, focal radiation therapy paired with CTLA-4 blockade (ipilimumab) was tested in patients who had chemo-refractory metastatic non-small-cell lung cancer. A word on this clone: Its antigen remains unidentified. Base qualities were left out, and no much larger clone turns up one base away.

Reading the germline V gene gives CDR1 SQVTM and CDR2 ANQGSEA. The CDR3 runs 13 amino acids, cysteine and phenylalanine included. Of the read, only the CDR3 DNA is kept; its 39 bases are in frame from base 1. Trimming removed 5 bases from V and 1 base from J, leaving 11 bases between the germline ends. The clonotype originates from a human donor with non-small cell lung cancer who had stable disease on radiotherapy plus ipilimumab. The sample consisted of peripheral blood, taken from a patient treated with radiotherapy plus ipilimumab. Here the chain combines TRBV29-1 and TRBJ1-1; no confident D gene assignment can be made. The CDR3 corresponds to CSVQQFTNTEAFF. The nucleotide sequence reads TGCAGCGTTCAACAGTTCACGAACACTGAAGCTTTCTTT.